This TCR beta chain was obtained from a study of early T cells in non-severe SARS-CoV-2 infection. Overall study findings and caveats: Private and CD4 specificities were missed by VDJdb matching, which favored anti-spike CD8 responses.

Each CDR3 protein gets one entry after TCRdb re-called the 5' RACE reads with MiXCR. The data hold under 85,000 distinct CDR3 sequences, with 9.5% to 13% observed a single time. Many counts were recorded for this clonotype. The target antigen is unknown. Germline-derived CDR1 and CDR2 are DFQATT and SNEGSKA (reference sequence). Trimming took 3 bases from V and 0 from J, leaving 9 bases between them. This CDR3 is built from 13 residues. The sequenced sample was whole blood. V gene TRBV20-1 combines with J gene TRBJ2-7; D not certain. The source is an adult who was a healthcare worker with PCR-confirmed SARS-CoV-2 infection or an uninfected control (not recorded which). The CDR3 loop is CSASYGSSYEQYF. Written as DNA, the CDR3 is TGCAGTGCTAGTTACGGCAGCTCCTACGAGCAGTACTTC.